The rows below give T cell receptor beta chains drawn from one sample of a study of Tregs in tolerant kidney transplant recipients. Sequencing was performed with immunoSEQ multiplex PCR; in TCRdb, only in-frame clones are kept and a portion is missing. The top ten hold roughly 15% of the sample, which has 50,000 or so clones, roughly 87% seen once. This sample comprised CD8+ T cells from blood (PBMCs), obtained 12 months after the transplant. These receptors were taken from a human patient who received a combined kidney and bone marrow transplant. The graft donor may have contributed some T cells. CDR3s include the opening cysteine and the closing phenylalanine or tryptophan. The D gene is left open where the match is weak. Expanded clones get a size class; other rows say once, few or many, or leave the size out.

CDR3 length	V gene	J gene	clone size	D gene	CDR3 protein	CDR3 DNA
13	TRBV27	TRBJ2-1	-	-	CASTAYSHNEQFF	TGTGCCAGCACGGCTTACAGCCACAATGAGCAGTTCTTC
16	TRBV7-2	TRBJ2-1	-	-	CASSLPAGSSYNEQFF	TGTGCCAGCAGCTTGCCTGCGGGTAGCTCCTACAATGAGCAGTTCTTC
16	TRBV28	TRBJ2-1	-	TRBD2	CASRATGTSVRNEQFF	TGTGCCAGCAGAGCTACCGGGACTAGTGTTAGGAATGAGCAGTTCTTC
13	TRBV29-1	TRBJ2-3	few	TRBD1	CSVADRGPDTQYF	TGCAGCGTTGCGGACAGGGGTCCAGATACGCAGTATTTT
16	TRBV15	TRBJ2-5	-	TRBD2	CATSRDRTSGAQSQYF	TGTGCCACCAGCAGAGATCGGACTAGCGGCGCACAGTCCCAGTACTTC
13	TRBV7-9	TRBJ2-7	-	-	CASSPGLPYEQYF	TGTGCCAGCAGCCCAGGACTGCCCTACGAGCAGTACTTC
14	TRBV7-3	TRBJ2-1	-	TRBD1	CASSLGQGGYEQFF	TGTGCCAGCAGCTTAGGTCAAGGGGGCTATGAGCAGTTCTTC
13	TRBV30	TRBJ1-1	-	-	CAWSVGRDTEAFF	TGTGCCTGGAGTGTAGGGAGAGACACTGAAGCTTTCTTT
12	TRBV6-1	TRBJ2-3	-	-	CASTGATDTQYF	TGTGCCAGCACTGGGGCCACAGATACGCAGTATTTT
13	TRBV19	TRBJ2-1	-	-	CASSIVAYKEQFF	TGTGCCAGTAGTATAGTGGCTTACAAGGAGCAGTTCTTC
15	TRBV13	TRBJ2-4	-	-	CASSSAAGTKNIQYF	TGTGCCAGCAGCTCGGCTGCAGGGACCAAAAACATTCAGTACTTC
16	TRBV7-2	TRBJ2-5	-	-	CASSLGDFPTRETQYF	TGTGCCAGCAGCTTAGGGGACTTTCCTACGCGGGAGACCCAGTACTTC
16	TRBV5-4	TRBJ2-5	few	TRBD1	CASSWESGTDQETQYF	TGTGCCAGCAGCTGGGAATCGGGGACAGACCAAGAGACCCAGTACTTC
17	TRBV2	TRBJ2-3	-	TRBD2	CAKAGASGRPNTDTQYF	TGTGCCAAAGCGGGGGCTAGCGGGAGGCCCAACACAGATACGCAGTATTTT
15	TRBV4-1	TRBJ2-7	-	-	CASSQVQTTTYEQYF	TGCGCCAGCAGCCAAGTCCAGACTACCACGTACGAGCAGTACTTC
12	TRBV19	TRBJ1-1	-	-	CASSFMNTEAFF	TGTGCCAGTAGTTTTATGAACACTGAAGCTTTCTTT
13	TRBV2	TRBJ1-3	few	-	CASRTASGNTIYF	TGTGCCAGCAGGACAGCCTCTGGAAACACCATATATTTT
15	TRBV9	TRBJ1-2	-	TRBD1	CASSSRTGNNYGYTF	TGTGCCAGCAGCTCTCGGACAGGGAACAACTATGGCTACACCTTC
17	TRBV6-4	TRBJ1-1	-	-	CASSDSFRGVFWTEAFF	TGTGCCAGCAGTGACTCGTTCAGGGGAGTCTTTTGGACTGAAGCTTTCTTT
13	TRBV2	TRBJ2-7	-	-	CASIFKQRGEQYF	TGTGCCAGCATCTTTAAGCAACGCGGCGAGCAGTACTTC
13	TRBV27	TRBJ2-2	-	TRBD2	CASSLGGAGELFF	TGTGCCAGCAGTTTAGGGGGGGCCGGGGAGCTGTTTTTT
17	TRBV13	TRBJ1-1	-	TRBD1	CASSGGQGASVGTEAFF	TGTGCCAGCTCCGGGGGACAGGGGGCTTCAGTGGGGACTGAAGCTTTCTTT
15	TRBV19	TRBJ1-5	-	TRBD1	CASSGTGISNQPQHF	TGTGCCAGTAGTGGGACAGGGATTAGCAATCAGCCCCAGCATTTT
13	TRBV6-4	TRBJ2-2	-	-	CASSDSQTGELFF	TGTGCCAGCAGTGACTCGCAGACCGGGGAGCTGTTTTTT
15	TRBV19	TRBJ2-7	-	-	CASSMGPGTSYEQYF	TGTGCCAGTAGTATGGGTCCAGGTACCTCCTACGAGCAGTACTTC
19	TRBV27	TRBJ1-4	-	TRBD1	CASSLTNRGFPTTNEKLFF	TGTGCCAGCAGTTTAACCAACAGGGGGTTCCCTACAACTAATGAAAAACTGTTTTTT